Listed below are T cell receptor beta chains from one sample, sequenced in a study of cytomegalovirus exposure and HLA in healthy donors. Clones were sequenced by immunoSEQ multiplex PCR, and TCRdb holds only the in-frame ones, with some missing. This sample has fewer than 200,000 clones; 65% to 85% occur once, and the top ten carry about 5%. The sequencing input was PBMCs. Receptors were obtained from a woman aged 45-60 years in good health and CMV-seropositive. The CDR3 runs from the conserved cysteine through the conserved F or W. D genes are given only for firm matches. Clone size is shown for a subset of rows, as once, few, many or a class of expanded clone.

j_call d_call clone_size v_call cdr3_nt cdr3_aa
TRBJ2-2 TRBD1 - TRBV9 TGTGCCAGCAGCCCTAGGGACAGGCGGACCGGGGAGCTGTTTTTT CASSPRDRRTGELFF
TRBJ2-2 TRBD2 - TRBV11-2 TGTGCCAGCAGCCCTCGGACTAGCGGGAGGAGCACCGGGGAGCTGTTTTTT CASSPRTSGRSTGELFF
TRBJ1-1 - - TRBV5-1 TGCGCCAGCAGCTTGACAGGGTTGGGGACTGAAGCTTTCTTT CASSLTGLGTEAFF
TRBJ2-5 TRBD2 - TRBV5-1 TGCGCCAGCAGCCCCCGGACTAGCGATGAGACCCAGTACTTC CASSPRTSDETQYF
TRBJ2-7 - many TRBV6-5 TGTGCCAGCAAGGACACCCTCTCCTACGAGCAGTACTTC CASKDTLSYEQYF
TRBJ2-5 - - TRBV7-2 TGTGCCAGCAGTTTAGGGGAGGCCCAGTACTTC CASSLGEAQYF
TRBJ2-5 - few TRBV2 TGTGCCAGCCATCGATTACTAAGCGAGACCCAGTACTTC CASHRLLSETQYF
TRBJ1-1 TRBD1 - TRBV13 TGTGCCAGCACCCCACCTACAGGGGGCATCACTGAAGCTTTCTTT CASTPPTGGITEAFF
TRBJ1-3 TRBD1 - TRBV6-6 TGTGCCAGCAGTGACGGACAGGTGGGAAACACCATATATTTT CASSDGQVGNTIYF
TRBJ2-5 - once TRBV23-1 TGCGCCAGCAGAGTGGGCACCCAGTACTTC CASRVGTQYF